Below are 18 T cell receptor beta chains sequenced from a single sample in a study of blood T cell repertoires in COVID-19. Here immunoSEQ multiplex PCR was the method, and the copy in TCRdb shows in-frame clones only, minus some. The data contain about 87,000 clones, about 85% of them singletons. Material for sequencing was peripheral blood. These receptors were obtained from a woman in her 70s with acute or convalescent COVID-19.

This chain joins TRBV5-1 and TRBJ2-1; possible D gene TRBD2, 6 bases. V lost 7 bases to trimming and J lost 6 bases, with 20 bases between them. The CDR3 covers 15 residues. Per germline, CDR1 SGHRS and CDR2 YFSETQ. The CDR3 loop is CASRSEGSSLNEQFF. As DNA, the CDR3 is TGCGCCAGCCGCTCGGAGGGGAGTTCCCTCAATGAGCAGTTCTTC.

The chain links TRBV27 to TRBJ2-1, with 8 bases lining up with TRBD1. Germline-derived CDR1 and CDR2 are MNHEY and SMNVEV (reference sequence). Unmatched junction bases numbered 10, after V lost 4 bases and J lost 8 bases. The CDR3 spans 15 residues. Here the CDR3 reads CASSWSDRALDEQFF. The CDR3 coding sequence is TGTGCCAGCAGTTGGTCGGACAGGGCCCTCGATGAGCAGTTCTTC.

Here the CDR3 reads CATSRTGRGALSGYTF. CDR3 DNA sequence: TGTGCCACCAGCCGAACCGGGCGGGGGGCGCTCAGTGGCTACACCTTC. The V gene is TRBV15, the J gene TRBJ1-2, with TRBD1 as a possible D gene (6 bases). Germline V gene sequence: CDR1 LNHNV, CDR2 YYDKDF (reference sequence). The CDR3 is made up of 16 amino acids. V lost 5 bases and J lost 7, with 23 bases in between. The full variable domain, completed using reference TRBV15 and TRBJ1-2, is DAMVIQNPRYQVTQFGKPVTLSCSQTLNHNVMYWYQQKSSQAPKLLFHYYDKDFNNEADTPDNFQSRRPNTSFCFLDIRSPGLGDTAMYLCATSRTGRGALSGYTFGSGTRLTVV.

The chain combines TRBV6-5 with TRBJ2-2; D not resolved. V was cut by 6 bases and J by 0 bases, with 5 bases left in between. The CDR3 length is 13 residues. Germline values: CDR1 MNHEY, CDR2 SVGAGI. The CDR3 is CASSDTNTGELFF. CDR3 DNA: TGTGCCAGCAGCGACACGAACACCGGGGAGCTGTTTTTT.

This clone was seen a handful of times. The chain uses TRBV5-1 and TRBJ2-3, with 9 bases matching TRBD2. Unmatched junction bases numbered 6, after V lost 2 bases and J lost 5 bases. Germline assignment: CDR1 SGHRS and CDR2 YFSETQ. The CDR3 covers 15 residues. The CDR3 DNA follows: TGCGCCAGCAGCTTAGGAGCGGGGGGTCTAGATACGCAGTATTTT. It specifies CASSLGAGGLDTQYF.

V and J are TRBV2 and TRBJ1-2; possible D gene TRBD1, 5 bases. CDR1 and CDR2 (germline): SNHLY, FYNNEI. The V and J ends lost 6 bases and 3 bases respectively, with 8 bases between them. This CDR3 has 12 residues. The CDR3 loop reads CASSSTDYGYTF. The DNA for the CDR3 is TGTGCCAGCAGCTCGACAGACTATGGCTACACCTTC.

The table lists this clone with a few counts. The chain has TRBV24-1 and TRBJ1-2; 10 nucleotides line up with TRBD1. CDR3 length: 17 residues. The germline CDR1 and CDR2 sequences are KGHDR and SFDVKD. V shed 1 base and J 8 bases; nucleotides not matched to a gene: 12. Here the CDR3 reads CATSDFAPGTGALGYTF. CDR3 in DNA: TGTGCCACCAGTGATTTTGCCCCCGGGACAGGGGCCCTCGGCTACACCTTC.

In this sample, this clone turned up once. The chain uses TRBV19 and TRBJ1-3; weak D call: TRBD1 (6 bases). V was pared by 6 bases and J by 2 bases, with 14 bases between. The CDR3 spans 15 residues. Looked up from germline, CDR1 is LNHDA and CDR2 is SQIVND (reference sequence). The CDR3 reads CASSWAGTTGNTIYF. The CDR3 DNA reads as TGTGCCAGTAGCTGGGCCGGGACAACTGGAAACACCATATATTTT.

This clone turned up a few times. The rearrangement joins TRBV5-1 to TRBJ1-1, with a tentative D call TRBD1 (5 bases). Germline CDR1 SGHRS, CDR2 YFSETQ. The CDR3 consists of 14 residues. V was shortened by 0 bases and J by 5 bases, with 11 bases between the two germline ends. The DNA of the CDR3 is TGCGCCAGCAGCTTGGTAGCGGGGGAGACTGAAGCTTTCTTT. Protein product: CASSLVAGETEAFF.

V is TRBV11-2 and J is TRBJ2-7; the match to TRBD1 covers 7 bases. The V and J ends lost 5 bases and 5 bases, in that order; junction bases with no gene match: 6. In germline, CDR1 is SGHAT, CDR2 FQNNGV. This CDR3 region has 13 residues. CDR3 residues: CASSIGQADEQYF. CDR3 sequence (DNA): TGTGCCAGCAGCATAGGACAGGCCGACGAGCAGTACTTC.

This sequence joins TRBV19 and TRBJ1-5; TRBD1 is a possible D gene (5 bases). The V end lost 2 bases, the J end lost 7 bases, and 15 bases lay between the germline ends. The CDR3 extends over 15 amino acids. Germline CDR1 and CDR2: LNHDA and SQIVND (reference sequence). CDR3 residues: CASSISGGVGQPQHF. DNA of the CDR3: TGTGCCAGTAGTATATCTGGAGGGGTTGGGCAGCCCCAGCATTTT.

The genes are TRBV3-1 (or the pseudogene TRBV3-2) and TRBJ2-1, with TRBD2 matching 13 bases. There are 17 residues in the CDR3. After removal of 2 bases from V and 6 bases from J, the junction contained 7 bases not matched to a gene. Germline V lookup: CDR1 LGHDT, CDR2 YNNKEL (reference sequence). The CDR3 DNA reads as TGTGCCAGCAGCCAATTATCACTAGCGGGGGGGCCCAATGAGCAGTTCTTC. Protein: CASSQLSLAGGPNEQFF.

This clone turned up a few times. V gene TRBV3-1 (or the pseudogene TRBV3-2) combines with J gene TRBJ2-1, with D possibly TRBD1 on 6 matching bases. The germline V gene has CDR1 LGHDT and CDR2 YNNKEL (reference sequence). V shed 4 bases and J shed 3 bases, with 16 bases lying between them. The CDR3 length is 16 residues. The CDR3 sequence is CASSPGRGLGYNEQFF. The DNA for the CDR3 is TGTGCCAGCAGCCCAGGCAGGGGCTTAGGCTACAATGAGCAGTTCTTC.

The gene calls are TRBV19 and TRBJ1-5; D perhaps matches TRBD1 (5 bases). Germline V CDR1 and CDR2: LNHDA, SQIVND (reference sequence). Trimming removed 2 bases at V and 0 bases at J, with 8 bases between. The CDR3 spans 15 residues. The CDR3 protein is CASSIPGDSNQPQHF. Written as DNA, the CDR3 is TGTGCCAGTAGTATACCGGGGGATAGCAATCAGCCCCAGCATTTT.

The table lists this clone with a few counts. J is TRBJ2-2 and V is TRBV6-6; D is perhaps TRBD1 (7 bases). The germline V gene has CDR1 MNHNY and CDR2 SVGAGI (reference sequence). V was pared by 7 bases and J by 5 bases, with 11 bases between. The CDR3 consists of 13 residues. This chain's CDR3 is CASKAGGTGELFF. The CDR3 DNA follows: TGTGCCAGCAAGGCAGGGGGGACCGGGGAGCTGTTTTTT.

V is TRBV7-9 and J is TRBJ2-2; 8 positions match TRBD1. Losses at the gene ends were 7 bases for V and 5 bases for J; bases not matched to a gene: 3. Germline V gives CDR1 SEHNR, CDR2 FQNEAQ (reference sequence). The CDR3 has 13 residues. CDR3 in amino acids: CASTDRGTGELFF. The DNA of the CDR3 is TGTGCCAGCACCGACAGGGGAACCGGGGAGCTGTTTTTT.

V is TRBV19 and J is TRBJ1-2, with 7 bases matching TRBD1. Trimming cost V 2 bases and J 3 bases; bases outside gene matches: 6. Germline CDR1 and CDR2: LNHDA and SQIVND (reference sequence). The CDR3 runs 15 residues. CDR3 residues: CASSIRQGGHYGYTF. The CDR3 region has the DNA TGTGCCAGTAGTATACGACAGGGAGGACACTATGGCTACACCTTC.

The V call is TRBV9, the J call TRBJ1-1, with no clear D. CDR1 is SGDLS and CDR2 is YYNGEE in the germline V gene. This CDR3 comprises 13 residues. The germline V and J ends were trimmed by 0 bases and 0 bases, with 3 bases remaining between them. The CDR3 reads CASSVAVNTEAFF. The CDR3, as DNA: TGTGCCAGCAGCGTAGCTGTGAACACTGAAGCTTTCTTT.